These 24 T cell receptor beta chains were sequenced from one sample in a study of vaccination and CD4 T cells after COVID-19. No antigen has been assigned to these receptors. Researchers used the Oncomine TCR Beta short-read assay to sequence DNA from cultured CD4+ T cells. TCRdb independently ran MiXCR on the PCR reads; one entry per CDR3 protein. The sample shows approximately 22,000 distinct CDR3 sequences, roughly 40% of them seen only once. Described time point: late sampling 161 to 241 days after vaccination in three convalescent patients. As for treatment: roughly nine-day PBMC culture with coronavirus spike peptide pools or control peptides (ViraFEST assay). Sequencing used CD4+ T cells from blood, cultured in vitro, obtained about 7 months after SARS-CoV-2 vaccination. Receptors originate from a human donor who had recovered from COVID-19.

The rearrangement joins TRBV28 to TRBJ2-7; D ambiguous. Trimming removed 5 bases from V and 10 bases from J, with 6 bases in between. The germline V gene encodes CDR1 MDHEN and CDR2 SYDVKM. The CDR3 consists of 9 residues. The CDR3 nucleotides read TGTGCCAGCAGTCCCCTCCAGTACTTC. Its protein is CASSPLQYF. The full variable domain, its missing parts supplied by reference TRBV28 and TRBJ2-7, is DVKVTQSSRYLVKRTGEKVFLECVQDMDHENMFWYRQDPGLGLRLIYFSYDVKMKEKGDIPEGYSVSREKKERFSLILESASTNQTSMYLCASSPLQYFGPGTRLTVT.

This chain connects TRBV5-8 to TRBJ2-6; D gene uncertain. CDR1 SGHTS and CDR2 YDEGEE come from the germline V gene. The CDR3 covers 14 residues. V lost 0 bases and J lost 3, with 4 bases in between. The chain's CDR3 is CASSLEGGANVLTF. In DNA form, the CDR3 reads TGTGCCAGCAGCTTGGAGGGTGGGGCCAACGTCCTGACTTTC.

The chain is built from TRBV28 and TRBJ2-5, with D possibly called TRBD1 or TRBD2 (5 bases each). Germline CDR1 reads MDHEN; CDR2 reads SYDVKM. The CDR3 is made up of 12 amino acids. Trimming left V 8 bases short and J 5 bases short, with 12 bases between. The chain's CDR3 is CASGTQGETQYF. The CDR3 nucleotides are TGTGCCAGCGGGACCCAGGGTGAGACCCAGTACTTC. Supplemented by reference TRBV28 and TRBJ2-5, the full variable domain reads DVKVTQSSRYLVKRTGEKVFLECVQDMDHENMFWYRQDPGLGLRLIYFSYDVKMKEKGDIPEGYSVSREKKERFSLILESASTNQTSMYLCASGTQGETQYFGPGTRLLVL.

This clonotype was recorded a few times. The chain links TRBV20-1 to TRBJ2-2; D possibly matches TRBD1 or TRBD2 (6 bases each). Between the trimmed V and J ends, which lost 0 bases and 6 bases, there was a span of 11 bases. Germline V gene sequence: CDR1 DFQATT, CDR2 SNEGSKA (reference sequence). The CDR3 length is 14 residues. Here the CDR3 DNA reads TGCAGTGCTAGAGATGAGGGGGGCGCCGGGGAGCTGTTTTTT. Protein: CSARDEGGAGELFF.

The chain carries TRBV20-1 and TRBJ1-5, with 9 bases fitting TRBD1. This CDR3 spans 14 amino acids. Germline CDR1 DFQATT, CDR2 SNEGSKA (reference sequence). V was pared by 6 bases and J by 6 bases, with 9 bases of the junction left unmatched. In DNA form, the CDR3 reads TGCAGTGCGGGCACAGGGGGCGCAGGTCAGCCCCAGCATTTT. This sequence encodes CSAGTGGAGQPQHF.

The chain links TRBV18 to TRBJ2-1; TRBD2 matches at 7 bases. Germline values: CDR1 KGHSH, CDR2 LQKENI. The J segment lost 9 bases and the V segment lost 4 bases, leaving 6 bases of the junction unmatched. The CDR3 spans 13 residues. This CDR3 is CASSQGGLGEQFF. In DNA form, the CDR3 reads TGTGCCAGCTCACAGGGAGGGCTCGGTGAGCAGTTCTTC.

This clonotype was counted between two and nine times. The rearrangement links TRBV20-1 to TRBJ2-5; 11 bases map to TRBD2. The CDR3 loop spans 14 amino acids. From germline, CDR1 is DFQATT and CDR2 SNEGSKA (reference sequence). V lost 6 bases to trimming and J lost 1 base; unmatched junction nucleotides: 4. The chain's CDR3 is CSAEGLAGQETQYF. In nucleotides, the CDR3 is TGCAGTGCCGAAGGACTAGCGGGCCAAGAGACCCAGTACTTC.

This rearrangement joins TRBV6-1 to TRBJ2-5, with D uncertain. CDR1 and CDR2 from the germline V gene are MNHNS and SASEGT. The CDR3 is 12 residues long. Trimming shortened V by 6 bases and J by 0 bases, and 5 bases separated the two germline ends. CDR3 residues: CASRADQETQYF. The CDR3 region has the DNA TGTGCCAGCAGGGCGGACCAAGAGACCCAGTACTTC.

V is TRBV7-8 and J is TRBJ2-5; 7 bases align to TRBD1. The CDR3 runs to 15 residues. V was clipped by 5 bases and J by 5 bases; unmatched bases: 11. CDR1 is SGHVS and CDR2 is FQNEAQ in the germline V gene. The CDR3 loop is CASSTRDRAGETQYF. In nucleotides, the CDR3 is TGTGCCAGCAGCACCCGTGACAGGGCAGGGGAGACCCAGTACTTC.

The chain has TRBV20-1 and TRBJ1-1; tentatively, D is TRBD1 (5 bases). Trimming shortened V by 3 bases and J by 1 base, and 9 bases separated the two germline ends. This CDR3 comprises 13 residues. Germline loops: CDR1 DFQATT, CDR2 SNEGSKA (reference sequence). Here the CDR3 DNA reads TGCAGTGCTAGCCAGGGTTCGAACACTGAAGCTTTCTTT. It translates to CSASQGSNTEAFF.

The chain combines TRBV4-3 with TRBJ2-7; weak D call: TRBD2 (6 bases). Germline V gene lookup returns CDR1 LGHNA and CDR2 YSLEER. V was shortened by 0 bases and J by 4 bases, with 10 bases between the two germline ends. The CDR3 runs 14 residues. The CDR3 region has the DNA TGCGCCAGCAGCCAAGAGGCGGGACGTTACGAGCAGTACTTC. Its protein product is CASSQEAGRYEQYF.

This clonotype has just a few counts. This chain links TRBV7-8 with TRBJ1-2; 9 bases line up with TRBD1. Losses at the gene ends were 7 bases for V and 4 bases for J; bases not matched to a gene: 7. Germline V lookup: CDR1 SGHVS, CDR2 FQNEAQ. This CDR3 region has 14 residues. DNA for the CDR3: TGTGCCAGCACCCGGGACAGGGCTTCCTATGGCTACACCTTC. This sequence encodes CASTRDRASYGYTF.

A few counts support this clonotype. In nucleotides, the CDR3 is TGCAGTGCTAGAGACTATAGCGGGAGGAGGGTCAATGAGCAGTTCTTC. Translation: CSARDYSGRRVNEQFF. The chain recombines TRBV20-1 with TRBJ2-1; 10 bases fit TRBD2. The trim removed 0 bases at V and 6 bases at J, leaving 8 bases unmatched. Germline V gene lookup returns CDR1 DFQATT and CDR2 SNEGSKA (reference sequence). The CDR3 runs 16 residues.

This clonotype has just a few counts. The J gene is TRBJ2-5, the V gene TRBV7-2; D not certain. CDR1 is SGHTA and CDR2 is FQGNSA in the germline V gene. The CDR3 is made up of 15 amino acids. Trimming took 5 bases from V and 4 from J, leaving 17 bases between them. This CDR3 is CASSPQTVPVETQYF. Here the CDR3 DNA reads TGTGCCAGCAGCCCCCAGACCGTTCCTGTAGAGACCCAGTACTTC.

This clonotype was seen a handful of times. This chain links TRBV20-1 with TRBJ2-2; either TRBD1 or TRBD2 may supply D (5 bases each). The CDR3 runs to 13 residues. CDR1 and CDR2 (germline): DFQATT, SNEGSKA (reference sequence). V dropped 1 base and J dropped 7 bases, with 10 bases sitting between them. The CDR3 nucleotides are TGCAGTGCTAGAGTTGGGGGAATCGGGGAGCTGTTTTTT. Amino acid sequence: CSARVGGIGELFF.

This sequence joins TRBV6-4 and TRBJ2-7; D perhaps matches TRBD1 (6 bases). The germline CDR1 and CDR2 sequences are MRHNA and SNTAGT. CDR3 length equals 16 residues. The germline V and J ends were trimmed by 5 bases and 0 bases, with 17 bases remaining between them. CDR3 sequence: CASSLRRDKVSYEQYF. In nucleotides, the CDR3 is TGTGCCAGCAGTTTGCGCCGGGACAAAGTCTCCTACGAGCAGTACTTC.

The V gene is TRBV27, the J gene TRBJ2-5, with TRBD2 identical over 14 bases. With 7 bases clipped from V and 2 bases from J, the junction kept 15 bases outside the gene matches. The germline gives CDR1 MNHEY, CDR2 SMNVEV (reference sequence). The CDR3 covers 19 residues. CDR3 nucleotide sequence: TGTGCCAGCAAAGAGACCAGTCCCGGGACTAGCGGGAGACAAGAGACCCAGTACTTC. Translation gives CASKETSPGTSGRQETQYF.

The chain combines TRBV7-3 with TRBJ1-2, with 7 nucleotides matching TRBD1. The CDR3 spans 15 residues. Trimming took 1 base from V and 3 from J; bases not matched to a gene: 5. Germline values: CDR1 SGHTA, CDR2 FQGTGA. Here the CDR3 DNA reads TGTGCCAGCAGCTTAAGCACAGGGGAGGACTATGGCTACACCTTC. It codes for CASSLSTGEDYGYTF.

A single count supports this clonotype. This chain joins TRBV10-3 and TRBJ2-1; D might be TRBD1 (6 bases). The CDR3 runs to 15 residues. V was clipped by 7 bases and J by 4 bases, with 17 bases between them. Germline V gene sequence: CDR1 ENHRY, CDR2 SYGVKD. The CDR3 DNA sequence: TGTGCCATCAATAGCAGGGGTCCTTCATACAATGAGCAGTTCTTC. This codes for CAINSRGPSYNEQFF.

The V call is TRBV7-3, the J call TRBJ2-3, with D uncertain. V lost 5 bases to trimming and J lost 5 bases, with 11 bases between them. Germline CDR1 SGHTA, CDR2 FQGTGA. This CDR3 region has 13 residues. In DNA, the CDR3 is TGTGCCAGCAGCACTCACCCCGGAGATACGCAGTATTTT. It yields the protein CASSTHPGDTQYF. Complete variable domain (other parts from reference TRBV7-3 and TRBJ2-3): GAGVSQTPSNKVTEKGKYVELRCDPISGHTALYWYRQSLGQGPEFLIYFQGTGAADDSGLPNDRFFAVRPEGSVSTLKIQRTERGDSAVYLCASSTHPGDTQYFGPGTRLTVL.

This clonotype has more than one count but fewer than ten. The chain links TRBV4-1 to TRBJ2-3; no firm D call. The CDR3 loop spans 12 amino acids. V was clipped by 3 bases and J by 6 bases, with 7 bases between them. Per germline, CDR1 MGHRA and CDR2 YSYEKL. The CDR3 reads CASSHVVDTQYF. In DNA form, the CDR3 reads TGCGCCAGCAGCCATGTTGTGGATACGCAGTATTTT.

The rearrangement uses TRBV20-1 and TRBJ2-2, with D tentatively TRBD1 or TRBD2 (5 bases each). Germline CDR1 is DFQATT and CDR2 is SNEGSKA (reference sequence). Trimming cost V 1 base and J 5 bases, with 14 bases left between them. The length of the CDR3 is 15 residues. The CDR3: CSARARGAWTGELFF. The CDR3 bases are TGCAGTGCTAGAGCGAGAGGGGCTTGGACCGGGGAGCTGTTTTTT.

In its sample, this clonotype was seen a few times. The V gene is TRBV27, the J gene TRBJ1-5; possible D gene TRBD1, 5 bases. V lost 1 base, J lost 4 bases, and 8 bases lay in between. From germline, CDR1 is MNHEY and CDR2 SMNVEV (reference sequence). The CDR3 consists of 14 residues. In nucleotides, the CDR3 is TGTGCCAGCAGTTTATTTGCAGGGAATCAGCCCCAGCATTTT. This codes for CASSLFAGNQPQHF.

This rearrangement joins TRBV10-3 to TRBJ2-5, with D tentatively TRBD1 (7 bases). Germline lookup yields CDR1 ENHRY and CDR2 SYGVKD. CDR3 length: 14 residues. Trimming shortened V by 2 bases and J by 5 bases, and 12 bases separated the two germline ends. CDR3 in DNA: TGTGCCATCAGTGAGGCAGGGGGGATGGAGACCCAGTACTTC. Translation: CAISEAGGMETQYF.